This TCR beta chain is drawn from a study of somatic mutations in cytotoxic T cells in rheumatoid arthritis. Study information: Certain T-cell populations stained with V beta antibodies were FACS-sorted to nearly 100% purity, and V beta1+ cells were TCRB-sequenced. Findings and limits, study-wide: Clonality measured in CD8+ T cells did not differ significantly between rheumatoid arthritis patients and age-matched healthy controls. There was no knowledge of the antigen targets of the expanded CD8+ clones.

For this clone: The antigen is unknown.

Isolation of the CD4+ and CD8+ populations was accomplished via positive magnetic bead selection, with purity assessed by flow cytometry. The V gene's germline CDR1 is SGHNT and CDR2 YYREEE (reference sequence). There are 15 residues in the CDR3. Deletions cut 3 bases from V and 4 bases from J, with 13 bases between. The data were produced by immunoSEQ multiplex PCR, yet TCRdb's version contains in-frame clones alone and is incomplete. The sample lists about 26,000 clones; 82% were seen once. The TCR sequence derives from a man in his fifties or sixties in good health. J is TRBJ2-2 and V is TRBV5-4, with TRBD2 as a possible D gene (6 bases). The sample consisted of CD8+ T cells sorted from blood. The CDR3 coding sequence is TGTGCCAGCAGCTGGAGGGGTTCCATCACCGGGGAGCTGTTTTTT. Translating it yields CASSWRGSITGELFF.